These T cell receptor beta chains were read from a single sample in a study of blood T cell repertoires in COVID-19. Sequencing used immunoSEQ multiplex PCR; TCRdb keeps in-frame clones, though not all of them. Here the sample spans fewer than 60,000 clones, around 84% being singletons. Sequenced sample: peripheral blood. The receptors stem from a woman aged 80 or over with acute or convalescent COVID-19. Each CDR3 is given with its conserved first and last residue. A D gene is named only where the DNA matches it firmly. Clone sizes are given selectively: once, few, many, or a class where the clone is expanded.

TRBV10-2	14	-	TRBJ2-3	-	TGCGCCAGCAGTGATTGGCAGAGCACAGATACGCAGTATTTT	CASSDWQSTDTQYF
TRBV3-1/TRBV3-2	12	-	TRBJ2-5	-	TGTGCCAGCAGCCAGCACGGGACACCCGATTACTTC	CASSQHGTPDYF
TRBV27	15	TRBD1	TRBJ1-4	-	TGTGCCAGCAGTCCCCAGGGGGCACGCCCGGAAAAACTGTTTTTT	CASSPQGARPEKLFF
TRBV12-3/TRBV12-4	12	-	TRBJ2-7	-	TGTGCCAGCAGTTTGACAGCCTACGAGCAGTACTTC	CASSLTAYEQYF
TRBV21-1	14	-	TRBJ1-2	-	TGTGCCAGCAGCGTTCGGGACAGAAACTATGGCTACACCTTC	CASSVRDRNYGYTF
TRBV6-5	16	TRBD1	TRBJ2-1	-	TGTGCCAGCAGTTACCACAGGGGGCGTAATAGTAATGAGCAGTTCTTC	CASSYHRGRNSNEQFF
TRBV25-1	15	TRBD1	TRBJ1-6	-	TGTGCCAGCAGAGAAATGGGACAGCTAAATTCACCCCTCCACTTT	CASREMGQLNSPLHF
TRBV3-1/TRBV3-2	13	TRBD1	TRBJ1-4	-	TGTGCCAGCAGCCAAGGGACAGGTGAAAAACTGTTTTTT	CASSQGTGEKLFF
TRBV9	14	TRBD1	TRBJ1-5	-	TGTGCCAGCAGCACAGAGGCAGGGGGGCAGCCCCAGCATTTT	CASSTEAGGQPQHF
TRBV5-1	15	TRBD1	TRBJ1-5	-	TGCGCCAGTCGACCCGAGACAGGGGACAATCAGCCCCAGCATTTT	CASRPETGDNQPQHF
TRBV27	13	-	TRBJ1-2	-	TGTGCCAGCAGTTTTGGGGGGGGCTATGGCTACACCTTC	CASSFGGGYGYTF
TRBV5-5	14	TRBD1	TRBJ1-1	-	TGTGCCAGCAGACCGACAGGGACGAACACTGAAGCTTTCTTT	CASRPTGTNTEAFF
TRBV10-3	15	TRBD1	TRBJ1-6	once	TGTGCCATCAGTCCGCGGACAGGGGTCGATTCACCCCTCCACTTT	CAISPRTGVDSPLHF
TRBV7-2	14	-	TRBJ1-5	-	TGTGCCAGCAGCTTTTTCGGGGGTGAGGAGCCCCAGCATTTT	CASSFFGGEEPQHF
TRBV3-1/TRBV3-2	16	-	TRBJ1-5	-	TGTGCCAGCAGCCAAGATTACACCGTAAGCAATCAGCCCCAGCATTTT	CASSQDYTVSNQPQHF
TRBV20-1	14	TRBD1	TRBJ2-7	-	TGCAGTGCTAGTGCCGGGACAGGGGGATACGAGCAGTACTTC	CSASAGTGGYEQYF
TRBV7-3	13	TRBD2	TRBJ2-7	-	TGTGCCAGCAGCTCCTCGGGAGGGTACGAGCAGTACTTC	CASSSSGGYEQYF
TRBV9	14	-	TRBJ1-3	-	TGTGCCAGCAGCGTCGGAGACAGATGGGACACCATATATTTT	CASSVGDRWDTIYF
TRBV12-5	15	TRBD2	TRBJ2-5	-	TGTGCTAGCAAGACGAGCGGGGGACCCCAAGAGACCCAGTACTTC	CASKTSGGPQETQYF
TRBV5-1	17	-	TRBJ2-5	-	TGCGCCAGCAGCTTGGAAGGTGCGGGCGATCACCAAGAGACCCAGTACTTC	CASSLEGAGDHQETQYF
TRBV16	14	-	TRBJ1-2	-	TGTGCCAGCAGCCAATCGGGGCAGGGGTATGGCTACACCTTC	CASSQSGQGYGYTF
TRBV3-1/TRBV3-2	15	TRBD2	TRBJ2-3	-	TGTGCCAGCAGCCCACAGACTAGCCGCGGGGATACGCAGTATTTT	CASSPQTSRGDTQYF
TRBV9	14	-	TRBJ2-2	-	TGTGCCAGCAGCGTAGACTCAGGCCCCGGGGAGCTGTTTTTT	CASSVDSGPGELFF
TRBV5-1	14	TRBD2	TRBJ2-3	-	TGCGCCAGCAGCTTAGCGGGAACCACAGATACGCAGTATTTT	CASSLAGTTDTQYF
TRBV4-1	15	TRBD2	TRBJ2-1	-	TGCGCCAGCAGCCCCTTAGCGGGGGGCCCAGGGGAGCAGTTCTTC	CASSPLAGGPGEQFF
TRBV14	15	TRBD1	TRBJ2-7	-	TGTGCCAGCAGCCCTCTGGGGACAGGGACCTACGAGCAGTACTTC	CASSPLGTGTYEQYF
TRBV2	15	TRBD1	TRBJ1-5	-	TGTGCCAGCAGGGCCCAGGGGGAGGTGAATCAGCCCCAGCATTTT	CASRAQGEVNQPQHF
TRBV10-3	12	-	TRBJ2-5	-	TGTGCCCCGGGACAGCGGGAAGAGACCCAGTACTTC	CAPGQREETQYF
TRBV12-3/TRBV12-4	13	-	TRBJ1-2	-	TGTGCCAGCAGTTTCGAGGGAAACTATGGCTACACCTTC	CASSFEGNYGYTF
TRBV27	12	-	TRBJ1-2	-	TGTGCCAGCAGTTCCGCTGGTGGCGGCTACACCTTC	CASSSAGGGYTF
TRBV3-1/TRBV3-2	15	-	TRBJ2-5	-	TGTGCCAGCAGCCGCACCCCGGCGGCAGGGGCCATCCAGTACTTC	CASSRTPAAGAIQYF
TRBV5-1	15	-	TRBJ1-5	-	TGCGCCAGCAGCTTGGCCGGGGGGAGCAATCAGCCCCAGCATTTT	CASSLAGGSNQPQHF
TRBV5-1	14	-	TRBJ2-6	-	TGCGCCAGCACCACAGGGACTGGGGCCAACGTCCTGACTTTC	CASTTGTGANVLTF
TRBV7-2	14	TRBD2	TRBJ2-1	-	TGTGCCAGCAGACCGGGGGGCTCCTACAATGAGCAGTTCTTC	CASRPGGSYNEQFF
TRBV11-2	11	TRBD1	TRBJ1-1	-	TGTGCCAGCAGCCCAGGGACAGGGACTTTCTTT	CASSPGTGTFF
TRBV11-3	15	-	TRBJ2-4	-	TGTGCCAGCAGCCCCGGGACATCCACGGGAAACATTCAGTACTTC	CASSPGTSTGNIQYF
TRBV6-5	15	-	TRBJ1-3	-	TGTGCCAGCAGTTACTCTTTTAGCTCTGGAAACACCATATATTTT	CASSYSFSSGNTIYF
TRBV5-1	15	-	TRBJ2-2	-	TGCGCCAGCAGCGGGGGGACTGGACCCACCGGGGAGCTGTTTTTT	CASSGGTGPTGELFF
TRBV12-3/TRBV12-4	12	TRBD2	TRBJ2-7	-	TGTGCCAGCAGTTTCCCCGGGGGGAAGCAGTACTTC	CASSFPGGKQYF
TRBV10-3	14	-	TRBJ1-3	-	TGTGCCATCAGTGTAACGGGTCTTGGAAACACCATATATTTT	CAISVTGLGNTIYF
TRBV7-9	16	TRBD2	TRBJ2-1	once	TGTGCCAGCAGCCCCCAAGGTGGCGGGGGGGGGAATGAGCAGTTCTTC	CASSPQGGGGGNEQFF
TRBV27	16	-	TRBJ1-2	-	TGTGCCAGCAGTTTAAGGCCAGTGGGGACTGGCTATGGCTACACCTTC	CASSLRPVGTGYGYTF
TRBV18	15	-	TRBJ1-2	few	TGTGCCAGCTCGCCGCTACAGGGCGACTCCTATGGCTACACCTTC	CASSPLQGDSYGYTF
TRBV5-1	15	TRBD1	TRBJ2-7	-	TGCGCCAGCACACCGTCAGGGGGAACGGGCTACGAGCAGTACTTC	CASTPSGGTGYEQYF
TRBV30	15	-	TRBJ1-1	-	TGTGCCGGGGGGGCCGGGGGGGCGCGGGACACTGAAGCTTTCTTT	CAGGAGGARDTEAFF
TRBV5-1	15	-	TRBJ1-2	once	TGCGCCAGCAGCTTGGAAGCAGGGCGGGGGAATGGCTACACCTTC	CASSLEAGRGNGYTF
TRBV3-1/TRBV3-2	15	-	TRBJ2-3	-	TGTGCCAGCAGCCTTTCATCACAGGGTACAGATACGCAGTATTTT	CASSLSSQGTDTQYF
TRBV7-9	17	TRBD1	TRBJ2-7	-	TGTGCCAGCAGCCCGAGGAGCGCCGGGACAGCGAACTACGAGCAGTACTTC	CASSPRSAGTANYEQYF
TRBV3-1/TRBV3-2	15	-	TRBJ1-1	-	TGTGCCAGCAGGCACGGGGGTGTAAGGAACACTGAAGCTTTCTTT	CASRHGGVRNTEAFF
TRBV23-1	16	TRBD1	TRBJ2-5	-	TGCGCCAGCAGTCAAAATACAGGGGGTAGTACCCAAGCCCAGTACTTC	CASSQNTGGSTQAQYF
TRBV10-3	14	-	TRBJ1-2	-	TGTGCCATCAGTGATTTGGGGCAGGATGGGGTCTACACCTTC	CAISDLGQDGVYTF
TRBV24-1	13	-	TRBJ2-7	-	TGTGCCACGGAGGGCGGACCGATCTACGAGCAGTACTTC	CATEGGPIYEQYF
TRBV3-1/TRBV3-2	14	TRBD1	TRBJ1-2	-	TGTGCCAGCAGCCACACCGACAGGGGGTATGGCTACACCTTC	CASSHTDRGYGYTF
TRBV19	16	-	TRBJ1-1	-	TGTGCCAGTAGTATAAACAGGGTTCTTTTGGACACTGAAGCTTTCTTT	CASSINRVLLDTEAFF
TRBV19	13	-	TRBJ1-4	-	TGTGCCAGTAGTGCCCAGGGCCTCGAAAAACTGTTTTTT	CASSAQGLEKLFF